Sequencing of this T cell receptor beta chain was carried out in a study of blood T cell repertoires in COVID-19. On the study more broadly: The study drew acute and convalescent COVID-19 samples from the United States, Italy and Spain. PBMCs, B-cell-depleted T cells, or T cells were the source of the cDNA or gDNA that made up the material.

Patients of the Seattle cohort, enrolled during active infection, were followed longitudinally. V gave up 3 bases and J gave up 0 bases; unmatched junction bases: 11. Germline V gene sequence: CDR1 SEHNR, CDR2 FQNEAQ (reference sequence). The CDR3 is 18 residues long. Assay: immunoSEQ multiplex PCR; the TCRdb copy retains only in-frame clones and omits some. The sample holds about 160,000 clones; just over 90% are singletons and the top ten take under 2%. The sequenced sample was peripheral blood. This TCR derives from an older woman with COVID-19, enrolled during active disease. The J gene is TRBJ1-1, the V gene TRBV7-9; 9 bases fit TRBD1. This chain's CDR3 is CASSLGRYRGQLNTEAFF. As DNA, the CDR3 is TGTGCCAGCAGCTTGGGCCGATACAGGGGGCAACTGAACACTGAAGCTTTCTTT.